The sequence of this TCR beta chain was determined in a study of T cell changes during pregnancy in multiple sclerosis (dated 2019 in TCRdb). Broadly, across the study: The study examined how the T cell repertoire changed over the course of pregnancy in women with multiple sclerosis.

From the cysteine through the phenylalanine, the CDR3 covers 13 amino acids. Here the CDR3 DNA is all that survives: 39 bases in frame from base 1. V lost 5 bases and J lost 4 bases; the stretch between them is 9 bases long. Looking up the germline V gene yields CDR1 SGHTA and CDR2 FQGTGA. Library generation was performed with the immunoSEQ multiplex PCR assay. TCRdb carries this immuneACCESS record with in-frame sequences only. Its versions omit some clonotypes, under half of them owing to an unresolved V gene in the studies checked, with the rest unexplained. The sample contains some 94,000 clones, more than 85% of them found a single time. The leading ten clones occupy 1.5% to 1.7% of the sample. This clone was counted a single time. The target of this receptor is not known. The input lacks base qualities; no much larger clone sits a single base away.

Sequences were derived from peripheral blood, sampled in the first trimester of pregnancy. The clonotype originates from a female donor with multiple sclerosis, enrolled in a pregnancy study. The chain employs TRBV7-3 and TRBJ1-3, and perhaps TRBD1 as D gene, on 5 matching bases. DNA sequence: TGTGCCAGCAGCGACAGATCGGGAAACACCATATATTTT. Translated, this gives CASSDRSGNTIYF.